This T cell receptor beta chain was documented in a study of PD-1 blockade in classical Hodgkin lymphoma. Trimming shortened V by 2 bases and J by 7 bases, and 9 bases separated the two germline ends. The CDR3 covers 13 residues. The germline gives CDR1 LGHNA, CDR2 YSLEER. Time point denoted: cycle 4 day 1 (C4D1), after around six weeks of nivolumab. All trial patients relapsed after autologous stem cell transplantation. CD4+ T cells were purified from thawed PBMCs by negative selection. Reported best responses ranged across complete response, partial response or progressive disease. Study-level points and caveats: CD4+ but not CD8+ TCR diversity rose significantly by C4D1. As was reported, newly diagnosed patients showed lower baseline TCR diversity than healthy donors did. Sources of repertoire differences remain undefined, possibly disease activity or prior therapy.

Generated by immunoSEQ multiplex PCR, the TCRdb table keeps only in-frame clones and is missing some. Of about 25,000 clones in the sample, around 86% were seen once. Details on this clone: Its antigen remains unidentified.

This receptor was obtained from a human donor with classical Hodgkin lymphoma. Here the sequenced sample was CD4+ T cells from blood, taken before the fourth cycle of nivolumab. The rearrangement uses TRBV4-3 and TRBJ1-5; D is unresolved. In DNA form, the CDR3 reads TGCGCCAGCAGCCAACTCGTGGGGCAGCCCCAGCATTTT. Protein: CASSQLVGQPQHF.